The 27 T cell receptor beta chains presented below share a single source sample, sequenced in a study of cytomegalovirus exposure and HLA in healthy donors. The PCR contained 60 Vbeta and 13 Jbeta primers. The assay was immunoSEQ multiplex PCR, and TCRdb's table has in-frame clones only and misses some. The table records some 170,000 clones, roughly 76% of them present only once. Sequencing was done on a sample of PBMCs. These receptors originate from a woman in her forties or fifties in good health and CMV-seronegative.

The chain employs TRBV15 and TRBJ1-1; 9 bases match TRBD1. The CDR3 extends over 15 amino acids. Germline V CDR1 and CDR2: LNHNV, YYDKDF (reference sequence). V lost 6 bases to trimming and J lost 5 bases; unmatched junction nucleotides: 10. The CDR3 DNA sequence: TGTGCCACCAGAAGGGGACAGGGCGTAAGAACTGAAGCTTTCTTT. Translation gives CATRRGQGVRTEAFF.

In its sample, this clone was seen a few times. J is TRBJ1-1 and V is TRBV5-4, with a possible D match to TRBD1 (6 bases). Per germline, CDR1 SGHNT and CDR2 YYREEE (reference sequence). The CDR3 is 15 amino acids. V gave up 0 bases and J gave up 3 bases, with 12 bases separating them. The DNA for the CDR3 is TGTGCCAGCAGCTTGGCCGCCAGGGGAGACACTGAAGCTTTCTTT. Amino acids: CASSLAARGDTEAFF. The full variable domain, with the rest looked up from reference TRBV5-4 and TRBJ1-1, is ETGVTQSPTHLIKTRGQQVTLRCSSQSGHNTVSWYQQALGQGPQFIFQYYREEENGRGNFPPRFSGLQFPNYSSELNVNALELDDSALYLCASSLAARGDTEAFFGQGTRLTVV.

As for this clone: The sample has other DNA sequences that encode this CDR3 too. The chain links TRBV7-2 to TRBJ1-2, with TRBD1 matching over 7 bases. The V gene's germline CDR1 is SGHTA and CDR2 FQGNSA. Unmatched junction bases numbered 0, after V lost 1 base and J lost 4 bases. The CDR3 is 13 residues long. CDR3 sequence: CASSLGQGYGYTF. For the CDR3, the DNA is TGTGCCAGCAGCTTAGGACAGGGCTATGGCTACACCTTC.

The V and J genes are TRBV7-8 and TRBJ2-5, with 7 bases that match TRBD1. The ends lost 1 base at V and 2 bases at J; junction bases unmatched: 1. Germline V CDR1 and CDR2: SGHVS, FQNEAQ. This CDR3 region has 14 residues. CDR3 bases: TGTGCCAGCAGCTTAGACAGGGGACAAGAGACCCAGTACTTC. Translation gives CASSLDRGQETQYF. Full variable domain (missing parts from reference TRBV7-8 and TRBJ2-5): GAGVSQSPRYKVAKRGQDVALRCDPISGHVSLFWYQQALGQGPEFLTYFQNEAQLDKSGLPSDRFFAERPEGSVSTLKIQRTQQEDSAVYLCASSLDRGQETQYFGPGTRLLVL.

The rearrangement joins TRBV27 to TRBJ1-1; no reliable D call. The germline V and J ends were trimmed by 6 bases and 4 bases, with 12 bases remaining between them. Germline V gene data show CDR1 as MNHEY and CDR2 as SMNVEV (reference sequence). This CDR3 is 13 amino acids long. The CDR3 reads CASSLEPGTEAFF. CDR3 DNA sequence: TGTGCCAGCAGCTTAGAGCCGGGCACTGAAGCTTTCTTT.

This clone was counted once. The J gene is TRBJ2-1, the V gene TRBV5-4; maybe TRBD2 (5 bases). Deletions cut 5 bases from V and 6 bases from J, with 12 bases between. The length of the CDR3 is 13 residues. Germline CDR1 SGHNT, CDR2 YYREEE (reference sequence). CDR3 sequence: CASSPARGNEQFF. The CDR3 DNA follows: TGTGCCAGCAGTCCTGCCCGGGGCAATGAGCAGTTCTTC.

The CDR3 spells CASSMEGALGAYTEAFF. The CDR3 nucleotides read TGTGCCAGTAGTATGGAGGGGGCGCTAGGTGCCTACACTGAAGCTTTCTTT. The V and J genes are TRBV19 and TRBJ1-1; 7 nucleotides line up with TRBD1. Looked up from germline, CDR1 is LNHDA and CDR2 is SQIVND (reference sequence). V trimming: 3 bases; J trimming: 3 bases; junction bases outside the gene matches: 13. The CDR3 is made up of 17 amino acids.

The V gene is TRBV29-1, the J gene TRBJ1-1; no reliable D call. CDR1 SQVTM and CDR2 ANQGSEA come from the germline V gene. CDR3 length equals 12 residues. V was cut by 4 bases and J by 2 bases, with 8 bases left in between. In DNA form, the CDR3 reads TGCAGCGTTGGGAGTTCAAACACTGAAGCTTTCTTT. Translation: CSVGSSNTEAFF.

The V gene is TRBV30, the J gene TRBJ2-2, with D possibly matching TRBD1 (5 bases). Trimming stripped 2 bases from V and 1 base from J, with 11 bases between. Germline V gene data show CDR1 as GTSNPN and CDR2 as SVGIG (reference sequence). The CDR3 length is 15 residues. The CDR3 loop is CAWSIGALNTGELFF. For the CDR3, the DNA is TGTGCCTGGAGTATTGGGGCATTGAACACCGGGGAGCTGTTTTTT.

The V call is TRBV5-4, the J call TRBJ2-3; 8 bases map to TRBD2. The V segment lost 4 bases and the J segment 8 bases; nucleotides outside the gene matches: 9. The CDR3 runs 14 residues. Germline CDR1 and CDR2: SGHNT and YYREEE (reference sequence). The CDR3 DNA is TGTGCCAGCAGCCCCCCGGGACTAGACGGTACGCAGTATTTT. Protein sequence: CASSPPGLDGTQYF.

J is TRBJ2-7 and V is TRBV27; TRBD2 is a possible D gene (5 bases). The V end lost 0 bases, the J end lost 4 bases, and 7 bases lay between the germline ends. The CDR3 sequence is 13 residues long. From germline, CDR1 is MNHEY and CDR2 SMNVEV (reference sequence). This CDR3 is CASSLSGSYEQYF. CDR3 coding DNA: TGTGCCAGCAGTTTATCGGGGAGTTACGAGCAGTACTTC.

This sequence joins TRBV18 and TRBJ1-5, with D possibly being TRBD1 (5 bases). CDR1 is KGHSH, CDR2 LQKENI, per germline. This CDR3 comprises 15 residues. V shed 1 base and J shed 7 bases, with 14 bases lying between them. The CDR3 region has the DNA TGTGCCAGCTCACCACGGCAGGGTGACAAACAGCCCCAGCATTTT. Protein: CASSPRQGDKQPQHF.

This clone was seen only a few times. The chain joins TRBV7-2 to TRBJ2-4; D perhaps matches TRBD1 (6 bases). V was shortened by 1 base and J by 7 bases, with 14 bases between the two germline ends. The CDR3 is 15 residues long. The germline V gene encodes CDR1 SGHTA and CDR2 FQGNSA. The CDR3 loop is CASSLGHRDVNIQYF. In DNA, the CDR3 is TGTGCCAGCAGCTTAGGCCACAGGGATGTGAACATTCAGTACTTC.

A remark on this clone: The junction departs from germline at one end; a sequencing error may be responsible. The rearrangement links TRBV7-9 to TRBJ2-5; D not resolved. The CDR3 is 12 amino acids. The germline V gene encodes CDR1 SEHNR and CDR2 FQNEAQ (reference sequence). The CDR3 here is CSSSSFQETQYF. Here the CDR3 DNA reads TGTTCCAGCAGCTCATTCCAAGAGACCCAGTACTTC.

The genes are TRBV9 and TRBJ2-3; 7 bases are shared with TRBD2. CDR3 length equals 15 residues. With V trimmed by 4 bases and J by 0 bases, 5 bases remained unmatched. CDR1 is SGDLS, CDR2 YYNGEE, per germline. The CDR3 reads CASSLELASTDTQYF. CDR3 bases: TGTGCCAGCAGCCTAGAACTAGCGAGCACAGATACGCAGTATTTT.

This rearrangement joins TRBV7-9 to TRBJ2-5, with 8 bases aligning to TRBD1. This CDR3 spans 17 amino acids. Unmatched junction bases numbered 17, after V lost 7 bases and J lost 4 bases. The germline gives CDR1 SEHNR, CDR2 FQNEAQ (reference sequence). The CDR3 loop reads CASTYWGRQGIRETQYF. In DNA, the CDR3 is TGTGCCAGCACTTACTGGGGTCGACAGGGGATTCGAGAGACCCAGTACTTC.

This chain links TRBV7-2 with TRBJ2-5, with D hard to call. Trimming stripped 5 bases from V and 4 bases from J, with 8 bases between. The CDR3 consists of 12 residues. From germline, CDR1 is SGHTA and CDR2 FQGNSA. The chain's CDR3 is CASSTAGETQYF. CDR3 nucleotides: TGTGCCAGCAGCACCGCAGGAGAGACCCAGTACTTC.

The chain couples TRBV7-2 to TRBJ2-1, with 7 positions matching TRBD2. Per germline, CDR1 SGHTA and CDR2 FQGNSA. This CDR3 has 15 amino acids. The V segment lost 1 base and the J segment 7 bases; nucleotides outside the gene matches: 7. The CDR3 nucleotides read TGTGCCAGCAGCTTAGGATTGGCGGGAGTAAATGAGCAGTTCTTC. It specifies CASSLGLAGVNEQFF.

J is TRBJ1-1 and V is TRBV5-1; tentatively, D is TRBD1 (5 bases). Trimming stripped 2 bases from V and 5 bases from J, with 13 bases between. Germline V lookup: CDR1 SGHRS, CDR2 YFSETQ. This CDR3 spans 14 amino acids. The CDR3 nucleotides are TGCGCCAGCAGCTTCAAAGGGGATGGTACTGAAGCTTTCTTT. Protein product: CASSFKGDGTEAFF.

The CDR3 region has the DNA TGTGCCAGCAGTTACGTCAGGGGAAGAGATCAGCCCCAGCATTTT. Protein sequence: CASSYVRGRDQPQHF. This sequence joins TRBV6-6 and TRBJ1-5; the D gene is possibly TRBD1 (6 bases). The V and J ends lost 2 bases and 5 bases respectively, with 13 bases between them. The CDR3 contains 15 residues. Germline V gene sequence: CDR1 MNHNY, CDR2 SVGAGI (reference sequence).

This clone was observed a handful of times. The rearrangement uses TRBV19 and TRBJ2-3, with 8 nucleotides matching TRBD2. Germline values: CDR1 LNHDA, CDR2 SQIVND (reference sequence). The J segment lost 1 base and the V segment lost 11 bases, leaving 5 bases of the junction unmatched. This CDR3 comprises 13 residues. The CDR3 coding sequence is TGTGCCTCGGAGACTAGCGGCACAGATACGCAGTATTTT. Amino acid sequence: CASETSGTDTQYF. Combining the CDR3 with reference TRBV19 and TRBJ2-3 gives the whole variable domain DGGITQSPKYLFRKEGQNVTLSCEQNLNHDAMYWYRQDPGQGLRLIYYSQIVNDFQKGDIAEGYSVSREKKESFPLTVTSAQKNPTAFYLCASETSGTDTQYFGPGTRLTVL.

This clone was detected once. The chain recombines TRBV11-2 with TRBJ2-7; 12 bases agree with TRBD2. V was pared by 5 bases and J by 8 bases, with 7 bases of the junction left unmatched. The germline V gene encodes CDR1 SGHAT and CDR2 FQNNGV. This CDR3 spans 14 amino acids. The CDR3 DNA is TGTGCCAGCAGCCCCGGACTAGCGGGAACAAAGCAGTACTTC. Translating gives CASSPGLAGTKQYF.

The J gene is TRBJ2-3, the V gene TRBV5-4; 8 bases agree with TRBD2. The CDR3 spans 16 residues. The V gene's germline CDR1 is SGHNT and CDR2 YYREEE (reference sequence). V lost 4 bases, J lost 0 bases, and 7 bases stayed unmatched. CDR3 protein: CASSLNSGASTDTQYF. The CDR3 nucleotides are TGTGCCAGCAGCCTCAATAGCGGGGCTAGCACAGATACGCAGTATTTT.

V gene TRBV4-3 combines with J gene TRBJ2-1; 7 bases map to TRBD1. The CDR3 runs to 13 residues. Germline V gene lookup returns CDR1 LGHNA and CDR2 YSLEER. Trimming removed 1 base from V and 7 bases from J; junction bases left unmatched: 1. CDR3 amino acids: CASSQGQGNEQFF. The CDR3 DNA sequence: TGCGCCAGCAGCCAAGGACAGGGAAATGAGCAGTTCTTC.

The CDR3 spells CASLRDTGNGSYNEQFF. CDR3 DNA sequence: TGCGCCAGCCTACGGGACACTGGCAATGGGTCCTACAATGAGCAGTTCTTC. V is TRBV23-1 and J is TRBJ2-1; tentatively, D is TRBD1 (6 bases). TRBV23-1 is an open reading frame whose function is uncertain. V lost 8 bases to trimming and J lost 1 base, with 21 bases between them. The CDR3 runs 17 residues.

This chain connects TRBV27 to TRBJ2-2, with TRBD2 matching 13 bases. CDR3 length equals 16 residues. CDR1 and CDR2 from the germline V gene are MNHEY and SMNVEV (reference sequence). The junction had 1 base not matched to a gene; V was cut back by 3 bases and J by 3 bases. As DNA, the CDR3 is TGTGCCAGCAGTTTTGGACTAGCGGGGGACACCGGGGAGCTGTTTTTT. This translates into CASSFGLAGDTGELFF.

Details on this clone: Other nucleotide sequences from this sample produce the same CDR3. V and J are TRBV5-1 and TRBJ1-1; the D is unclear. The CDR3 loop spans 14 amino acids. Trimming took 4 bases from V and 4 from J, leaving 14 bases between them. From germline, CDR1 is SGHRS and CDR2 YFSETQ. The CDR3 region is CASSNQTLSTEAFF. The CDR3 DNA reads as TGCGCCAGCAGCAACCAAACCCTAAGCACTGAAGCTTTCTTT.